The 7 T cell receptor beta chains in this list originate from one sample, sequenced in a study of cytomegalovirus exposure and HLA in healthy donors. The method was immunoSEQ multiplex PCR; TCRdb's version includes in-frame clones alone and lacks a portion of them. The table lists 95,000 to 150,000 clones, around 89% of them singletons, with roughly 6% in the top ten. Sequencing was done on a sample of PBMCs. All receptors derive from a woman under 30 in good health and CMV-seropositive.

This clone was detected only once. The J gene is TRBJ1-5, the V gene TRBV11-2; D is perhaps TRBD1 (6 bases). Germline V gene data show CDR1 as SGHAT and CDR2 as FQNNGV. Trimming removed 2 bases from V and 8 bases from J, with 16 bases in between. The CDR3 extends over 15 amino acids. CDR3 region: CASSLRGGPLEPQHF. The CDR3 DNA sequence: TGTGCCAGCAGCTTAAGGGGGGGGCCTTTGGAGCCCCAGCATTTT.

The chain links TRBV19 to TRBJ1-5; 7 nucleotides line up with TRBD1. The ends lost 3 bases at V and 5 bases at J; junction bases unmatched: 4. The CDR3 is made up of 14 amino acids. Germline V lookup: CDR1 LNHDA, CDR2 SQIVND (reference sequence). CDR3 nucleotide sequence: TGTGCCAGTAGTATCGGGACAGACCATCAGCCCCAGCATTTT. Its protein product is CASSIGTDHQPQHF. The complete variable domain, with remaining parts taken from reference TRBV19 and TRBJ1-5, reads DGGITQSPKYLFRKEGQNVTLSCEQNLNHDAMYWYRQDPGQGLRLIYYSQIVNDFQKGDIAEGYSVSREKKESFPLTVTSAQKNPTAFYLCASSIGTDHQPQHFGDGTRLSIL.

The DNA of the CDR3 is TGTGCCAGCAGCCCGATGGAAGCGGGCTACTACGAGCAGTACTTC. Its translation: CASSPMEAGYYEQYF. The V call is TRBV11-3, the J call TRBJ2-7; weak D call: TRBD2 (6 bases). V was cut by 5 bases and J by 3 bases, with 17 bases left in between. CDR1 and CDR2 (germline): SGHNT, YENEEA. The CDR3 length is 15 residues.

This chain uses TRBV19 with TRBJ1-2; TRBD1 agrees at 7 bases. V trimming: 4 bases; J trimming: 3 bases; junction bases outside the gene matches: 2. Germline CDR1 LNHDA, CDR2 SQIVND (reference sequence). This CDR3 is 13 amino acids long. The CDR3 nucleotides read TGTGCCAGTAGTACAGACAGGGACTATGGCTACACCTTC. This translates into CASSTDRDYGYTF.

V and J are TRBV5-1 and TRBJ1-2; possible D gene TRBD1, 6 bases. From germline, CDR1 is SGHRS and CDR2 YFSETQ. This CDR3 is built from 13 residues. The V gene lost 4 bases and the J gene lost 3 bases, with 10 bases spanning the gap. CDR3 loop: CASSLGQHYGYTF. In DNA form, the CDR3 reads TGCGCCAGCAGCCTAGGACAGCACTATGGCTACACCTTC.

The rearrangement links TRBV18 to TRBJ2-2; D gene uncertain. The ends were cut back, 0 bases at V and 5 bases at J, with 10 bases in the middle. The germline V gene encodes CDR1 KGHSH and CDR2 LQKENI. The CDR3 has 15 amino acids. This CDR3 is CASSPPSTGTGELFF. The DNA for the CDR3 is TGTGCCAGCTCACCACCAAGCACCGGGACCGGGGAGCTGTTTTTT.

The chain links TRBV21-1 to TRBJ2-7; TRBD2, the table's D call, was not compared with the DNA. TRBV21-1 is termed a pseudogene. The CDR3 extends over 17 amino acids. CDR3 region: CASSKGIYAREVYEQYF. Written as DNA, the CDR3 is TGTGCCAGCAGCAAGGGGATTTATGCCAGGGAGGTCTACGAGCAGTACTTC.